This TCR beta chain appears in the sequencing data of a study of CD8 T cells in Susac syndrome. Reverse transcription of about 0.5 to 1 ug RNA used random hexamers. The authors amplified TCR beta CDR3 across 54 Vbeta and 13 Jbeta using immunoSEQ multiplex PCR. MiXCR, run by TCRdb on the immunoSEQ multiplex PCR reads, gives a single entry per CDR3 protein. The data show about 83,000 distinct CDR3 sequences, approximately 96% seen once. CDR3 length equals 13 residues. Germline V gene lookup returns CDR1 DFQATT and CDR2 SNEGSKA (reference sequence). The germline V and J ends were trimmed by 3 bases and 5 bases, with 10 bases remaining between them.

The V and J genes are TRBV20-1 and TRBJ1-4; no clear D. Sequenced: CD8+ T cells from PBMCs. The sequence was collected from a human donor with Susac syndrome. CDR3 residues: CSASWRLNEKLFF. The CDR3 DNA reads TGCAGTGCTAGTTGGAGGTTAAATGAAAAACTGTTTTTT.